A single sample is the source of the 11 T cell receptor beta chains below, sequenced in a study of monozygotic twins with inflammatory bowel disease. TCRdb reprocessed the 5' RACE reads; each CDR3 protein has one entry and no DNA is given. This sample contains about 150,000 distinct CDR3 sequences. Sequenced: blood. These TCRs come from a human donor with ulcerative colitis or Crohn's disease, or a healthy co-twin of an affected twin (not recorded which).

The gene calls are TRBV7-9 and TRBJ2-7; TCRdb designates TRBD2, a call that cannot be tested without DNA. The CDR3 is 15 residues long. The V gene's germline CDR1 is SEHNR and CDR2 FQNEAQ (reference sequence). The chain's CDR3 is CASSHRRDVAYEQYF. Combining the CDR3 with reference TRBV7-9 and TRBJ2-7 gives the whole variable domain DTGVSQNPRHKITKRGQNVTFRCDPISEHNRLYWYRQTLGQGPEFLTYFQNEAQLEKSRLLSDRFSAERPKGSFSTLEIQRTEQGDSAMYLCASSHRRDVAYEQYFGPGTRLTVT.

The V gene is TRBV3-1, the J gene TRBJ1-5; lacking DNA, the TRBD1 call made by TCRdb goes unchecked. CDR1 and CDR2 from the germline V gene are LGHDT and YNNKEL (reference sequence). This CDR3 region has 14 residues. The chain's CDR3 is CASSRGGLNQPQHF.

The CDR3 protein is CASSSRDSPIDYGYTF. The genes are TRBV9 and TRBJ1-2; TCRdb calls TRBD1, which cannot be checked without DNA. Germline loops: CDR1 SGDLS, CDR2 YYNGEE. This CDR3 region has 16 residues.

CDR3: CSAPFAGESTGELFF. This sequence joins TRBV20-1 and TRBJ2-2; the D gene TCRdb calls, TRBD2, cannot be checked with no DNA. CDR1 DFQATT and CDR2 SNEGSKA come from the germline V gene (reference sequence). CDR3 length: 15 amino acids.

The chain is built from TRBV20-1 and TRBJ1-1. This CDR3 is built from 13 residues. Germline V lookup: CDR1 DFQATT, CDR2 SNEGSKA (reference sequence). The CDR3 is CSARRRGNTEAFF.

V and J are TRBV18 and TRBJ2-5; TCRdb's D call, TRBD1, is unchecked because there is no DNA. From germline, CDR1 is KGHSH and CDR2 LQKENI. CDR3 length equals 14 residues. CDR3 sequence reads: CASSPPSGTETQYF. The variable domain in full, completed from reference TRBV18 and TRBJ2-5, reads NAGVMQNPRHLVRRRGQEARLRCSPMKGHSHVYWYRQLPEEGLKFMVYLQKENIIDESGMPKERFSAEFPKEGPSILRIQQVVRGDSAAYFCASSPPSGTETQYFGPGTRLLVL.

This chain links TRBV7-3 with TRBJ2-1; TCRdb gives TRBD1 as the D gene, but with no DNA this cannot be confirmed. This CDR3 spans 18 amino acids. Per the germline V gene, CDR1 is SGHTA and CDR2 is FQGTGA. The CDR3 protein is CASSLRGAGMRGYNEQFF.

This chain connects TRBV20-1 to TRBJ2-7; TCRdb indicates TRBD2, and absent DNA this call remains unverified. The CDR3 is 13 residues long. CDR1 and CDR2 (germline): DFQATT, SNEGSKA (reference sequence). CDR3: CSASGLAGVEQYF.

The rearrangement links TRBV20-1 to TRBJ2-7; TCRdb names TRBD1, which stays unverified in the absence of DNA. The CDR3 consists of 12 residues. Germline loops: CDR1 DFQATT, CDR2 SNEGSKA (reference sequence). The CDR3 protein is CSALGGAYEQYF.

V usage is TRBV20-1 and J usage is TRBJ2-1; TCRdb proposes TRBD2, but this gene call is untestable without DNA. Germline values: CDR1 DFQATT, CDR2 SNEGSKA (reference sequence). The CDR3 is made up of 15 amino acids. CDR3 loop: CSASRGVAGSSEQFF.

The rearrangement joins TRBV7-2 to TRBJ2-7; TCRdb picks TRBD2, but there is no DNA to check that call. The CDR3 is 14 residues long. Germline V gene sequence: CDR1 SGHTA, CDR2 FQGNSA. Here the CDR3 reads CASGLGLPNRAQYF.